A selection of T cell receptor beta chains follows, all from one sample in a study of circulating tumor DNA in untreated peripheral T-cell lymphoma. The repertoire was sequenced with immunoSEQ multiplex PCR; TCRdb's copy has only in-frame clones and lacks some. The listing records roughly 75 clones. The sequenced material came from cell-free DNA from blood serum. The receptor set was obtained from a human donor with peripheral T-cell lymphoma. The CDR3 runs from the conserved cysteine through the conserved F or W. Fields, in order: J gene, clone size, D gene, V gene, CDR3 protein, CDR3 DNA. The D gene is left open where the match is weak. Clone sizes are given selectively: once, few, many, or a class where the clone is expanded.

TRBJ1-5	.	.	TRBV6-5	CASSLTGPNQPQHF	TGTGCCAGCAGTCTTACAGGGCCGAATCAGCCCCAGCATTTT
TRBJ2-1	.	.	TRBV11-2	CASTSLMGADTYNEQFF	TGTGCCAGCACTTCCTTAATGGGGGCCGACACCTACAATGAGCAGTTCTTC
TRBJ2-2	.	.	TRBV5-6	CASSSPGDIGELFF	TGTGCCAGCAGCTCTCCAGGGGACATCGGGGAGCTGTTTTTT
TRBJ2-7	.	.	TRBV27	CASSLLRGVYEQYF	TGTGCCAGCAGTCTCCTCCGGGGAGTCTACGAGCAGTACTTC
TRBJ2-2	.	.	TRBV15	CATSRVSSGSDHTGELFF	TGTGCCACCAGCAGAGTGTCAAGCGGTTCAGATCACACCGGGGAGCTGTTTTTT
TRBJ1-1	few	.	TRBV5-1	CASRWRGEQYTEAFF	TGCGCCAGCAGGTGGAGGGGAGAACAGTACACTGAAGCTTTCTTT
TRBJ2-3	few	.	TRBV7-2	CASSSWDRLGQYF	TGTGCCAGCAGCTCCTGGGATCGATTGGGGCAGTATTTT
TRBJ2-5	once	TRBD2	TRBV2	CASSPGLEETQYF	TGTGCCAGCAGTCCCGGACTAGAGGAGACCCAGTACTTC
TRBJ2-6	few	.	TRBV5-5	CASFNDVAQSRANVLTF	TGTGCCAGCTTTAATGATGTCGCACAAAGTCGGGCCAACGTCCTGACTTTC
TRBJ2-1	.	.	TRBV19	CASRHLLGDNEQFF	TGTGCCAGTAGACACCTTCTGGGCGACAATGAGCAGTTCTTC
TRBJ1-3	.	TRBD1	TRBV14	CASSQKGAPGNTIYF	TGTGCCAGCAGCCAAAAGGGGGCACCCGGAAACACCATATATTTT
TRBJ2-7	.	.	TRBV7-9	CASSLATGHRTYYEQYF	TGTGCCAGCAGCTTAGCAACTGGACACCGGACCTACTACGAGCAGTACTTC
TRBJ2-2	.	.	TRBV6-5	CASSYRTGELFF	TGTGCCAGCAGTTACAGGACCGGGGAGCTGTTTTTT
TRBJ1-2	.	TRBD1	TRBV13	CASSLGRQGPYGYTF	TGTGCCAGCAGCTTAGGCCGACAGGGCCCATATGGCTACACCTTC
TRBJ1-2	.	TRBD1	TRBV28	CAGGAGGSFGYTF	TGTGCCGGAGGGGCAGGGGGGAGTTTCGGCTACACCTTC
TRBJ2-2	.	TRBD1	TRBV29-1	CSVTGTGLTGELFF	TGCAGCGTAACCGGGACAGGGCTTACCGGGGAGCTGTTTTTT
TRBJ2-2	.	.	TRBV19	CASLRGATGELFF	TGTGCCAGTCTTCGGGGGGCAACCGGGGAGCTGTTTTTT
TRBJ1-1	once	.	TRBV27	CASSSRMNTEAFF	TGTGCCAGCAGTTCCAGAATGAACACTGAAGCTTTCTTT
TRBJ1-1	.	TRBD1	TRBV30	CAWTRQGGGNTEAFF	TGTGCCTGGACCAGACAGGGCGGGGGGAACACTGAAGCTTTCTTT
TRBJ1-1	.	.	TRBV27	CASSKTNTEAFF	TGTGCCAGCAGTAAGACCAACACTGAAGCTTTCTTT